This is a list of T cell receptor beta chains from one sample in a study of T cells after somatic rescue of genetic block. Repertoires were generated with immunoSEQ multiplex PCR, while TCRdb's copy carries only in-frame clones and drops some. Of about 110,000 clones listed, about 90% were seen once; the top ten hold about 1.5%. Sample: peripheral blood mononuclear cells (PBMCs). These receptors all stem from a woman aged 18 to 35. The CDR3 runs from the conserved cysteine through the conserved F or W.

>TRBJ1-2|TRBV7-2
CASSSGQGANGYTF
>TRBJ1-6|TRBV6-4
CASSSGEDSPLHF
>TRBJ1-6|TRBV5-6
CASSRSTGMRNSPLHF
>TRBJ2-6|TRBV5-1
CASSRDRGSSGANVLTF
>TRBJ1-1|TRBV30
CAWTTQGAGHQEAFF
>TRBJ1-2|TRBV5-1
CASSLEVNYGYTF
>TRBJ2-7|TRBV6-1
CASRRQGVEQYF
>TRBJ2-7|TRBV2
CASSDVGPSYEQYF
>TRBJ2-5|TRBV7-9
CASRQGLANETQYF
>TRBJ2-1|TRBV30
CAWTWGIKNEQFF
>TRBJ2-2|TRBV9
CASSHPAAPTGELFF
>TRBJ2-3|TRBV6-4
CASSPGLAGSYTDTQYF
>TRBJ2-1|TRBV5-5
CASSPAWTGSYNEQFF
>TRBJ1-2|TRBV15
CATSRDLEGGYGYTF
>TRBJ2-3|TRBV6-5
CASRTTGFTDTQYF
>TRBJ2-4|TRBV6-4
CASSLRTGRGAKNIQYF
>TRBJ1-2|TRBV14
CASSQVETGGYTF
>TRBJ2-5|TRBV6-5
CASSYSGGQETQYF
>TRBJ2-5|TRBV18
CASSPPEQETQYF
>TRBJ2-7|TRBV27
CASSLTGGGIPEQYF
>TRBJ1-1|TRBV30
CAWRVSAEGGEAFF
>TRBJ1-5|TRBV7-9
CASSLEGGNQPQHF
>TRBJ1-6|TRBV7-9
CASSFRGGMDNSPLHF
>TRBJ2-1|TRBV5-1
CASSEGRQRINEQFF
>TRBJ2-3|TRBV4-2
CASSQDLPLAGGRSDTQYF
>TRBJ2-1|TRBV13
CASTLGLREDNEQFF
>TRBJ1-1|TRBV7-8
CASSWGPGDTEAFF
>TRBJ2-1|TRBV5-1
CASSLVGPSYNEQFF
>TRBJ2-1|TRBV7-6
CASSPRRDSHYNEQFF
>TRBJ1-2|TRBV10-3
CAVRSDRESFYGYTF
>TRBJ2-1|TRBV10-3
CAIRSGVSYNEQFF
>TRBJ1-2|TRBV6-6
CAIQGVGYGYTF
>TRBJ2-3|TRBV7-6
CASSRPSGGYTDTQYF
>TRBJ1-4|TRBV5-1
CASSADPEKLFF
>TRBJ2-3|TRBV23-1
CASSQFLRPSRGRGFTDTQYF
>TRBJ2-2|TRBV5-4
CASSPDRLNTGELFF
>TRBJ1-2|TRBV7-9
CASSLRGAEGYTF
>TRBJ2-3|TRBV7-2
CASSFLDTQYF
>TRBJ2-3|TRBV7-3
CASSLMGGSDTQYF
>TRBJ1-5|TRBV19
CASSTSRQGGLSNQPQHF
>TRBJ1-2|TRBV7-9
CASSSGVRGYTF